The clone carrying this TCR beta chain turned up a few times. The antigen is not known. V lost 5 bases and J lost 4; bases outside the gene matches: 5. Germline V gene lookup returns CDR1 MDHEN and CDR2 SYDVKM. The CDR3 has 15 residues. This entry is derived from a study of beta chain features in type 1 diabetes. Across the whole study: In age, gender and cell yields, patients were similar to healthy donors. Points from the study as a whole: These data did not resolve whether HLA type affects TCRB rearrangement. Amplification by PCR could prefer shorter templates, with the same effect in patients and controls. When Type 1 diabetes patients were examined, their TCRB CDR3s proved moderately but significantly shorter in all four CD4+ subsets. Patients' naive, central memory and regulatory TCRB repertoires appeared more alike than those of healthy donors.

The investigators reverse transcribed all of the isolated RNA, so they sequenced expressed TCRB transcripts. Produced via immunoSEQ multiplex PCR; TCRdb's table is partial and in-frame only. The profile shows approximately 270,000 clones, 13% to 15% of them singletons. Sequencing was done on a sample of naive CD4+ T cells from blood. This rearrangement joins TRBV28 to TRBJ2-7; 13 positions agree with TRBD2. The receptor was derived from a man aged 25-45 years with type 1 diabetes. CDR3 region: CASSEGTSGMYEQYF. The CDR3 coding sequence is TGTGCCAGCAGTGAGGGGACTAGCGGGATGTACGAGCAGTACTTC.